The clone carrying this T cell receptor beta chain showed up just a few times. This entry belongs to a study of control samples from healthy donors and cancer patients. TCRdb's copy holds only in-frame clones and misses some; the assay was immunoSEQ multiplex PCR. The sample consists of some 130,000 clones, about 87% of them appearing once. CDR3 length equals 13 residues. Per germline, CDR1 LNHDA and CDR2 SQIVND (reference sequence). The J segment lost 4 bases and the V segment lost 6 bases, leaving 4 bases of the junction unmatched. The rearrangement links TRBV19 to TRBJ2-5, with 8 positions matching TRBD1. Sample: blood. The TCR sequence derives from a man aged 35-49 years in good health. This chain's CDR3 is CASSRGQVETQYF. As DNA, the CDR3 is TGTGCCAGTAGCCGGGGACAGGTAGAGACCCAGTACTTC.